This T cell receptor (beta chain) is drawn from a study of blood T cell repertoires in COVID-19. In the study overall: The United States, Italy and Spain provided the acute and convalescent COVID-19 samples. T cells, B-cell-depleted T cells, or PBMCs supplied cDNA or gDNA.

Germline V gives CDR1 ENHRY, CDR2 SYGVKD. CDR3 length equals 15 residues. J lost 0 bases, V lost 6 bases, and 5 bases had no gene match. Source study methods: Reference gene primer amplification in the assay estimated nucleated cell counts. Generated by immunoSEQ multiplex PCR, the TCRdb table keeps only in-frame clones and is missing some. V, J and clone size derive from that table, while D and trimming were established from the DNA sequence. The table lists 250,000 or so clones, 88% of them singletons. This clone appeared once. Sequenced material: peripheral blood. The V gene is TRBV10-3, the J gene TRBJ2-4; 7 nucleotides align to TRBD1. The clonotype was recovered from a woman aged 40 to 50 who had recovered from COVID-19. CDR3 sequence reads: CAISPTGLAKNIQYF. In nucleotides, the CDR3 is TGTGCCATCAGCCCGACAGGGTTAGCCAAAAACATTCAGTACTTC.